Only a few counts were recorded for the clone carrying this TCR beta chain. Trimming cost V 5 bases and J 2 bases; bases outside gene matches: 11. This CDR3 spans 16 amino acids. CDR1 DFQATT and CDR2 SNEGSKA come from the germline V gene (reference sequence). PBMCs were isolated at a quantity of at least 7 million per sample. This record comes from a study of blood T cells in healthy people across ages. Primed by a sample-barcoded 5' primer and a J-beta primer mix, a second PCR proceeded for about 7 to 11 cycles. One entry per CDR3 protein results from TCRdb running MiXCR on the 5' RACE reads. The table has 1.5 million to 2 million distinct CDR3 sequences, 30% to 35% seen once.

Sample: blood. V gene TRBV20-1 combines with J gene TRBJ2-2; 7 bases line up with TRBD1. This TCR was sampled from a woman in her twenties or thirties in good health. CDR3 DNA sequence: TGCAGTGCTTCAGGGGGAGCAGAGGATAACACCGGGGAGCTGTTTTTT. This translates into CSASGGAEDNTGELFF.